This TCR beta chain was sequenced in a study of blood T cell repertoires in COVID-19. For the study at large: Sample material is recorded as cDNA or gDNA derived from T cells, B-cell-depleted T cells, or PBMCs.

V lost 7 bases to trimming and J lost 7 bases; unmatched junction nucleotides: 6. The CDR3 covers 13 residues. The germline gives CDR1 MNHEY, CDR2 SVGAGI. TCRdb's table, derived via immunoSEQ multiplex PCR, lists solely in-frame clones and lacks some. The sample lists approximately 170,000 clones; 70% to 90% were seen once. Sequencing was done on a sample of peripheral blood. The chain combines TRBV6-5 with TRBJ1-5; 8 bases line up with TRBD1. This TCR was recovered from a human donor in a cohort sampled during active COVID-19. CDR3 bases: TGTGCCAGCAAAGGACAGGGCGGCCAGCCCCAGCATTTT. Its translation: CASKGQGGQPQHF.